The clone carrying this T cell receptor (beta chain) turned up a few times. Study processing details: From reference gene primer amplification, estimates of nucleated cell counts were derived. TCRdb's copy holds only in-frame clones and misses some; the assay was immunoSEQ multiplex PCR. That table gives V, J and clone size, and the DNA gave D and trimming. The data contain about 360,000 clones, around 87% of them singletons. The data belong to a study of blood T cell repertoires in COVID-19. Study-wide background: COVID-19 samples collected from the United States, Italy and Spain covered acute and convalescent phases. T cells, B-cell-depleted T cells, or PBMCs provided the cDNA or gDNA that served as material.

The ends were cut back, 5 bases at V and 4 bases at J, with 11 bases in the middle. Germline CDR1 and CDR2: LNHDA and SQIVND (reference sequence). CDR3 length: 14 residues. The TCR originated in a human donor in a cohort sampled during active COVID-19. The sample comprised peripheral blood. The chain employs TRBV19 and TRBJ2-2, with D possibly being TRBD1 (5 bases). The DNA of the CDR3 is TGTGCCAGTAGTCAGGGATCCGGCACCGGGGAGCTGTTTTTT. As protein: CASSQGSGTGELFF.